The rows below give T cell receptor beta chains drawn from one sample of a study of OX40 agonist ivuxolimab in advanced cancers. Some clones are missing from TCRdb's copy, which holds only in-frame ones; the method was immunoSEQ multiplex PCR. This table holds tens of thousands of clones, 80% to 85% found once. The material was CD4+ or CD8+ T cells sorted from blood, obtained in a trial of the OX40 agonist ivuxolimab. The receptors originated from an adult with an advanced solid tumor such as melanoma, head and neck, liver or kidney cancer. CDR3s include the opening cysteine and the closing phenylalanine or tryptophan.

v_call	j_call	cdr3_aa
TRBV2	TRBJ1-2	CASSELGTGGYTF
TRBV7-2	TRBJ1-2	CASSLPGGVDYGYTF
TRBV5-1	TRBJ2-7	CASSPGFYEQYF
TRBV5-1	TRBJ2-5	CASSLGDFSLETQYF
TRBV4-1	TRBJ2-3	CASSQDRQVVIAGGDTQYF
TRBV27	TRBJ1-4	CASSFLGNEKLFF
TRBV5-6	TRBJ2-1	CASSGRRLYNEQFF
TRBV7-2	TRBJ2-1	CASRLTSGGAFGHEQFF
TRBV11-2	TRBJ2-3	CASSDGDTQYF
TRBV15	TRBJ2-5	CATSSRQGMETQYF
TRBV2	TRBJ1-2	CASSEEGVYGYTF
TRBV9	TRBJ1-2	CASSAQGGDGYTF
TRBV6-1	TRBJ1-1	CASRILDRQGEAFF
TRBV11-3	TRBJ2-7	CASSLTDGAYEQYF
TRBV5-1	TRBJ2-1	CASSLEAASYNEQFF
TRBV19	TRBJ2-5	CASSTKRNWQETQYF
TRBV5-6	TRBJ2-4	CASSFLGNENIQYF
TRBV10-3	TRBJ2-5	CAISAGGGRGQETQYF
TRBV5-4	TRBJ2-2	CASSLEGLETGELFF
TRBV5-1	TRBJ2-5	CASSGGTGYLQYQETQYF
TRBV28	TRBJ1-5	CASSTNSNQPQHF
TRBV19	TRBJ2-1	CASNDRIRYDEQFF
TRBV9	TRBJ2-3	CASSVQGTDTQYF
TRBV5-1	TRBJ1-1	CASGQGSGMNTEAFF
TRBV6-1	TRBJ1-6	CASSEVVVRSSPLHF
TRBV5-1	TRBJ1-1	CASSLTTGRNTEAFF
TRBV5-6	TRBJ2-2	CASSSWTGGNTGELFF
TRBV29-1	TRBJ2-1	CSVGDRDRYHNEQFF